This T cell receptor (beta chain) was documented in a study of T cells in Graves' hyperthyroidism and ophthalmopathy. RNA transcripts served as the template for amplifying TCR beta CDR3 regions. HTBI primers were employed in a first-round RT-PCR of the TCR CDR3. TCRdb fed the multiplex PCR reads into MiXCR, producing one record per CDR3 protein. The table shows over 400,000 distinct CDR3 sequences, with over 12% occurring only once. Study results and caveats: A model of 13 V-J features distinguished ophthalmopathy from stable hyperthyroidism.

There are a few counts of this clonotype. Its target is unknown. The trim removed 5 bases at V and 8 bases at J, leaving 10 bases unmatched. This CDR3 is built from 15 residues. Duration under 3 months, a NOSPECS grade of at least 4, and a Clinical Activity Score of at least 3 characterized the ophthalmopathy patients. Uncontrolled infection, other autoimmune disease, pregnancy or lactation excluded patients. Diagnostic decisions used clinical symptoms, serum thyroxine and TRAb, thyroid ultrasound and orbital computed tomography. The source is a man aged 18 to 30 with Graves' ophthalmopathy. The specimen sequenced was blood. The chain carries TRBV12-3 or TRBV12-4 and TRBJ2-1, with TRBD1 identical over 9 bases. The CDR3: CASSDSGTGLDEQFF. For the CDR3, the DNA is TGTGCCAGCAGTGACTCCGGGACAGGGTTGGATGAGCAGTTCTTC.